This TCR beta chain was captured by sequencing in a study of cytomegalovirus exposure and HLA in healthy donors. The V end lost 4 bases, the J end lost 9 bases, and 16 bases lay between the germline ends. Germline CDR1 and CDR2: KGHSY and FQNENV. The CDR3 covers 14 residues. This clone was observed a single time. PCR employed 60 Vbeta and 13 Jbeta primers. Only in-frame clones appear in the TCRdb table, and some are missing; sequencing was by immunoSEQ multiplex PCR. The profile shows about 97,000 clones, about four fifths of them singletons. Sequences were obtained from PBMCs. The V and J genes are TRBV16 and TRBJ2-1; D might be TRBD1 (6 bases). The receptor comes from a middle-aged woman in good health and CMV-seronegative. The CDR3 protein is CASSRPGTSSEQFF. The CDR3 DNA sequence: TGTGCCAGCAGCCGGCCCGGGACATCGAGTGAGCAGTTCTTC.